Given below is one TCR beta chain in context. The antigen remains unidentified. Exposure to brentuximab vedotin varied, and each patient had relapsed following autologous stem cell transplantation. The data were taken from a study of PD-1 blockade in classical Hodgkin lymphoma. The method was immunoSEQ multiplex PCR; TCRdb's version includes in-frame clones alone and lacks a portion of them. Of 60,000 or so clones listed, around nine tenths are singletons. General study points: Baseline TCR diversity was reportedly lower in newly diagnosed patients than in healthy donors. It was reported as lower still in relapsed/refractory patients.

This clonotype originated in a human donor with classical Hodgkin lymphoma. The sample was peripheral blood mononuclear cells (PBMCs), taken at baseline.

Here the CDR3 DNA reads TGTGCCAGCAGCTTAGGCGGGGGCCTGAGCTCCTACGAGCAGTACTTC. Translating it yields CASSLGGGLSSYEQYF. The chain links TRBV13 to TRBJ2-7; D tentatively reads TRBD1 or TRBD2 (6 bases each). The CDR3 length is 16 residues. The V gene's germline CDR1 is PRHDT and CDR2 FYEKMQ (reference sequence). The V and J ends lost 0 bases and 0 bases respectively, with 12 bases between them.